A selection of T cell receptor beta chains follows, all from one sample in a study of T-cell reconstitution after alpha-beta-depleted transplantation in children. TCRdb re-called the PCR reads with MiXCR, one entry per CDR3 protein. Here the sample spans 380,000 or so distinct CDR3 sequences, 10% to 15% being singletons. Sample: PBMCs, taken from the stem cell graft. Receptor source: a human donor who donated a stem cell graft to a child with Fanconi anemia. Each CDR3 is given with its conserved first and last residue. The D gene is left open where the match is weak. Expanded clones are given a class, and other clones once, few, many or no size at all.

TRBV7-2	many	TRBJ2-3	-	CASSLPRGTDTQYF	TGTGCCAGCAGCTTACCAAGGGGCACAGATACGCAGTATTTT
TRBV25-1	-	TRBJ1-3	TRBD1	CASSEYPRQGSGNTIYF	TGTGCCAGCAGTGAATACCCCAGACAGGGCTCTGGAAACACCATATATTTT
TRBV4-2	once	TRBJ2-2	-	CASSQEGAGNTGELFF	TGTGCCAGCAGCCAAGAGGGTGCGGGGAACACCGGGGAGCTGTTTTTT
TRBV5-1	-	TRBJ1-2	-	CASSVGPAGSGYTF	TGCGCCAGCAGCGTCGGGCCAGCCGGATCCGGCTACACCTTC
TRBV4-3	-	TRBJ2-5	TRBD2	CASSQDQRGVLQYF	TGCGCCAGCAGCCAAGATCAGCGGGGGGTGCTCCAGTACTTC
TRBV11-2	many	TRBJ2-1	-	CASSPLRGASYNEQFF	TGTGCCAGCAGCCCCCTTCGGGGGGCCTCCTACAATGAGCAGTTCTTC
TRBV7-9	-	TRBJ1-1	-	CASSLAGVSYTEAFF	TGTGCCAGCAGCTTAGCTGGGGTTAGTTACACTGAAGCTTTCTTT
TRBV7-2	-	TRBJ1-3	TRBD1	CASSFRTGRGNTIYF	TGTGCCAGCAGCTTTCGGACAGGGAGGGGAAACACCATATATTTT
TRBV4-3	few	TRBJ2-5	-	CASSDRDQQETQYF	TGCGCCAGCAGCGATCGGGACCAACAAGAGACCCAGTACTTC
TRBV27	many	TRBJ2-2	TRBD1	CASSLTGGSTGELFF	TGTGCCAGCAGTTTGACAGGGGGCTCTACCGGGGAGCTGTTTTTT
TRBV19	few	TRBJ1-5	-	CASSIFGGGGQPQHF	TGTGCCAGTAGTATCTTCGGTGGGGGCGGGCAGCCCCAGCATTTT
TRBV6-5	few	TRBJ2-2	-	CASNPTGTLGDTGELFF	TGTGCCAGCAACCCGACAGGGACTTTAGGAGACACCGGGGAGCTGTTTTTT
TRBV5-5	many	TRBJ1-2	TRBD1	CASSWTGGRDYGYTF	TGTGCCAGCAGCTGGACAGGGGGTAGGGACTATGGCTACACCTTC
TRBV5-5	few	TRBJ1-2	-	CASSLADSPRISGGYTF	TGTGCCAGCAGCTTGGCGGACAGTCCAAGGATTTCTGGAGGCTACACCTTC
TRBV12-3/TRBV12-4	many	TRBJ1-5	-	CASSLRGPNQPQHF	TGTGCCAGCAGTCTCCGGGGCCCAAATCAGCCCCAGCATTTT
TRBV7-9	-	TRBJ2-2	-	CASSGSAGQGGPGELFF	TGTGCCAGCAGCGGATCCGCGGGACAAGGGGGGCCCGGGGAGCTGTTTTTT
TRBV28	many	TRBJ1-3	-	CASSFNPQKPSGNTIYF	TGTGCCAGCAGTTTTAACCCCCAGAAACCCTCTGGAAACACCATATATTTT
TRBV4-3	few	TRBJ1-1	TRBD1	CASSQARDREAFF	TGCGCCAGCAGCCAAGCCCGGGACAGGGAAGCTTTCTTT
TRBV4-3	few	TRBJ1-1	TRBD1	CASSQQAGGAGAFF	TGCGCCAGCAGCCAACAAGCAGGGGGGGCAGGGGCTTTCTTT
TRBV11-2	many	TRBJ1-1	-	CASSPWAGIMNTEAFF	TGTGCCAGCAGCCCCTGGGCAGGGATCATGAACACTGAAGCTTTCTTT
TRBV30	-	TRBJ2-1	-	CAWSVQGFEQFF	TGTGCCTGGAGTGTTCAGGGATTCGAGCAGTTCTTC
TRBV18	few	TRBJ1-3	-	CASSPQVSGNTIYF	TGTGCCAGCTCACCACAAGTCTCTGGAAACACCATATATTTT